These 6 T cell receptor beta chains share one sample of origin, sequenced in a study of T cell responses to AZD1222 COVID-19 vaccine. Assay used: immunoSEQ multiplex PCR; TCRdb lists only in-frame clones, some missing. The sample lists 75,000 to 90,000 clones, approximately 82% occurring once. The source was peripheral blood, collected on day 0 of AZD1222 vaccination. The receptors originated from an adult in good health.

V gene TRBV5-4 combines with J gene TRBJ2-5; the D is unclear. CDR3 length: 15 residues. Germline V CDR1 and CDR2: SGHNT, YYREEE (reference sequence). V was trimmed by 5 bases and J by 1 base, leaving 15 bases between them. CDR3 nucleotide sequence: TGTGCCAGCAGGGACCAAACGGGCTTCCAAGAGACCCAGTACTTC. It translates to CASRDQTGFQETQYF.

This chain joins TRBV10-3 and TRBJ1-1; D gene uncertain. The CDR3 length is 14 residues. With 2 bases removed from V and 3 bases from J, the gap between germline ends came to 10 bases. CDR1 and CDR2 from the germline V gene are ENHRY and SYGVKD. CDR3 nucleotide sequence: TGTGCCATCAGTGAGAACATTGGGGACACTGAAGCTTTCTTT. Its protein product is CAISENIGDTEAFF.

This rearrangement joins TRBV7-2 to TRBJ1-1; weak D call: TRBD1 (6 bases). CDR3 length: 17 amino acids. Germline V gives CDR1 SGHTA, CDR2 FQGNSA. The V end lost 4 bases, the J end lost 5 bases, and 23 bases lay between the germline ends. The CDR3 DNA reads as TGTGCCAGCAGCTCGGGTCCCGTAGGGGGACGAAGAACTGAAGCTTTCTTT. The encoded protein is CASSSGPVGGRRTEAFF.

The chain carries TRBV30 and TRBJ2-5; no clear D gene. V was shortened by 0 bases and J by 4 bases, with 12 bases between the two germline ends. CDR1 is GTSNPN and CDR2 is SVGIG in the germline V gene (reference sequence). The length of the CDR3 is 14 residues. CDR3 sequence reads: CAWSVYANRETQYF. The CDR3 DNA reads as TGTGCCTGGAGTGTATACGCGAATCGAGAGACCCAGTACTTC.

V and J are TRBV3-1 (or the pseudogene TRBV3-2) and TRBJ1-3; no clear D gene. CDR1 and CDR2 (germline): LGHDT, YNNKEL (reference sequence). CDR3 length: 14 residues. Trimming stripped 8 bases from V and 0 bases from J, with 11 bases between. As DNA, the CDR3 is TGTGCCAGCCGGCGAGAGGTCTCTGGAAACACCATATATTTT. Residues: CASRREVSGNTIYF.

This rearrangement joins TRBV19 to TRBJ1-2, with TRBD1 as a possible D gene (6 bases). Germline assignment: CDR1 LNHDA and CDR2 SQIVND (reference sequence). The CDR3 is 14 amino acids. The V gene lost 5 bases and the J gene lost 6 bases, with 16 bases spanning the gap. The CDR3 protein is CASSWGGRLDGYTF. In nucleotides, the CDR3 is TGTGCCAGTAGTTGGGGGGGCCGGTTGGATGGCTACACCTTC.